This T cell receptor beta chain is drawn from a study of cytomegalovirus exposure and HLA in healthy donors. Whole-study findings and limits: The classifier was said to identify cytomegalovirus status with high specificity and sensitivity.

The CDR3 runs to 16 residues. V shed 7 bases and J shed 5 bases, with 24 bases lying between them. Germline CDR1 SGHRS, CDR2 YFSETQ. The PCR contained 60 Vbeta and 13 Jbeta primers. Clones were read by immunoSEQ multiplex PCR, and TCRdb kept only the in-frame ones, dropping some. The sample holds tens of thousands of clones; over 9.5% are singletons and the top ten take around 25%. Remarks on this clone: As yet, its antigen is unknown.

The origin of this receptor is a man aged 55 to 70 in good health and CMV-seropositive. Sequencing used PBMCs. The rearrangement joins TRBV5-1 to TRBJ2-5; D might be TRBD1 (7 bases). The CDR3 nucleotides read TGCGCCAGCCGAGGAGGGACAGATACACTTAGGGAGACCCAGTACTTC. This sequence encodes CASRGGTDTLRETQYF.